This TCR beta chain is drawn from a study of blood T cell repertoires in COVID-19. Study background: Acute-phase and convalescent COVID-19 samples originated in the United States, Italy and Spain.

How the authors handled the data: Reference gene primer amplification yielded estimated nucleated cell counts. Only in-frame clones appear in the TCRdb table, and some are missing; sequencing was by immunoSEQ multiplex PCR. The V and J calls and clone size come from that table; D and trimming were worked out from the DNA. This sample yields about 68,000 clones, of which 85% are seen a single time; 20% to 25% belongs to the top ten. The germline gives CDR1 LNHDA, CDR2 SQIVND (reference sequence). Trimming cost V 4 bases and J 0 bases, with 6 bases left between them. This CDR3 has 13 amino acids. The receptor comes from a man aged 50 to 60 with acute or convalescent COVID-19. This chain links TRBV19 with TRBJ1-2; D remains ambiguous. The source material was peripheral blood. In nucleotides, the CDR3 is TGTGCCAGTAGTACGGTGACTAACTATGGCTACACCTTC. It translates to CASSTVTNYGYTF. The whole variable domain, remainder taken from reference TRBV19 and TRBJ1-2, is DGGITQSPKYLFRKEGQNVTLSCEQNLNHDAMYWYRQDPGQGLRLIYYSQIVNDFQKGDIAEGYSVSREKKESFPLTVTSAQKNPTAFYLCASSTVTNYGYTFGSGTRLTVV.